This entry concerns a single TCR beta chain. Its specific antigen is unknown. A junction boundary mismatches the germline segment, possibly from a read error. The data originate from a study of T cells in Graves' hyperthyroidism and ophthalmopathy (dated by TCRdb to between 2017 and 2020). Regarding the research as a whole: Peripheral blood samples were taken at initial diagnosis, before any treatment was given. Thyroid tissue and blood T-cell repertoires from six or seven Graves' hyperthyroidism patients were also compared in the study. According to the paper, TCR Vbeta CDR3 sequencing was carried out on some 140 peripheral blood samples, which came from fewer than 50 ophthalmopathy, around 74 hyperthyroidism and about 17 progressor patients. Whether ophthalmopathy could be predicted prospectively was tested in an independent validation cohort made up of approximately 19 hyperthyroidism patients plus 17 patients who later progressed to ophthalmopathy. A discovery cohort of approximately 97 patients, approximately 45 with Graves' ophthalmopathy and 55 to 65 with stable Graves' hyperthyroidism, was used to find distinguishing TCR V-J signatures. After blood sampling, hyperthyroidism patients were treated with methimazole at a starting dose of 30 mg daily, and ophthalmopathy patients were treated with high-dose intravenous methylprednisolone. For training and testing, the 100 or so patients in the discovery cohort were randomly divided in a 7:3 ratio.

The TCR beta CDR3 regions were amplified from RNA transcripts. A first-round RT-PCR of the TCR CDR3 used the HTBI primer set with the Qiagen OneStep RT-PCR kit. Libraries were constructed in a second round of multiplex PCR, after which size selection and purification were carried out. Sequencing of the libraries was done on an Illumina HiSeq2000 using paired-end 100 bp reads. The authors' analysis ran thus. SOAPnuke was used to process the raw data, removing reads that contained adapters or uncalled bases, had a mean Phred below 15, or lacked an exact match to the constant primer or identifier. High-quality paired reads were merged with COPE v1.2.5, and unique nucleotide sequences were defined as clonotypes. Clonotypes were aligned to IMGT TRBV, TRBD and TRBJ reference segments using MiTCR v1.1. Only V-J combinations with frequency above 0.0001, covering 99% to 99.2% of repertoires, were analysed. A TCS score was defined as the ratio between F50 (clonal expansion) and ExV (chaos), using BLOSUM62-based TCRdist between CDR3 peptides within each V-J. Welch's t-statistics and random forest reduced just over 500 V-J features to some 14, which were used in a naive Bayes classifier (R e1071). TCRdb's own reprocessing of the public reads used fastp at Q25 and MiXCR and kept productive beta chains. Duplicate CDR3 protein sequences are folded into a single record with the most common DNA and genes. The V and J calls, along with clone size, are taken from TCRdb and not from the paper's own processing. Recorded for this sample are about 380,000 distinct CDR3 sequences; roughly 18% of them occurred a single time. Less than 45% of the sample lies in the top ten.

The research as a whole found: In validation, the model predicted progression to ophthalmopathy a median of 6.5 months before onset, with 65% to 71% sensitivity and 72.22% specificity. In cross-validation, a model built on a 13 V-J signature told ophthalmopathy apart from stable hyperthyroidism with roughly 87% sensitivity and roughly 81% specificity, and in testing the same model reached 80%/75%. Most expanded thyroid clonotypes (frequency above 0.001) were also detected in blood, a finding suggesting that blood repertoires may reflect thyroid immune responses. No statistical method was used to set the sample size in advance, and investigators knew the group allocation.

Looking up the germline V gene (reference sequence) yields CDR1 LNHDA and CDR2 SQIVND. Including cysteine and phenylalanine, the CDR3 has 11 amino acids. Only the CDR3 DNA stays, 33 bases, in frame from base 1. Ophthalmopathy patients had moderately to severely active disease, with a Clinical Activity Score of 3 or more, a NOSPECS grade of 4 or more, and a disease duration of less than 3 months. The study excluded patients with uncontrolled infections, other autoimmune diseases, pregnancy or lactation. Clinical symptoms, serum thyroxine and TRAb, thyroid ultrasound, and orbital computed tomography formed the basis for the diagnoses. PBMCs were separated from roughly 9.6 ml of fresh peripheral blood using Ficoll-Paque density gradient centrifugation. Total RNA was extracted using Trizol reagent, and RNA quality was assessed on an Agilent 2100 Bioanalyzer.

The sequencing input was blood. This chain joins TRBV19 to TRBJ1-2; the D gene assignment is ambiguous. The TCR sequence derives from a man aged 18 to 29 with Graves' ophthalmopathy. The CDR3 protein sequence reads: CKLGICYGYTF. The DNA is as follows: TGCAAGCTCGGGATCTGCTATGGCTACACCTTC.